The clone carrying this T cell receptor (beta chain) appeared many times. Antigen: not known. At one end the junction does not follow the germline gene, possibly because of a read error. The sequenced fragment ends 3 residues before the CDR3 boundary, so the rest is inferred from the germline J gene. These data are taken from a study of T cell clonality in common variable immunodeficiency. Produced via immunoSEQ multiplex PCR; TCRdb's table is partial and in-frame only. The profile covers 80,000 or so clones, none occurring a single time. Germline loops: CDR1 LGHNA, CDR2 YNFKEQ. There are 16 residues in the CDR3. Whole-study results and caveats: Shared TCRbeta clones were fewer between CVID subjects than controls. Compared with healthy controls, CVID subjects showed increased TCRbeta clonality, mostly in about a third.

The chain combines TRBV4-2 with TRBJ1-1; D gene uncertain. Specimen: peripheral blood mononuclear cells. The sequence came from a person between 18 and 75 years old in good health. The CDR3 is CASSQDRAGMNTEAFF. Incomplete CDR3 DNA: TGCGCCAGCAGCCAAGATAGGGCAGGCATGAACACTGAA.